The 14 T cell receptor beta chains below all came from one sample that was sequenced in a study of blood T cell repertoires in COVID-19. Sequenced by immunoSEQ multiplex PCR; TCRdb stores in-frame clones only, minus some. The repertoire has about 180,000 clones, 80% to 90% of them found once; the top ten carry approximately 2.3%. What was sequenced was PBMCs or T cells enriched from blood (not recorded which). Receptor source: a woman aged 40 to 55 with acute COVID-19.

The chain has TRBV29-1 and TRBJ1-2; 8 nucleotides align to TRBD1. V trimming: 7 bases; J trimming: 6 bases; junction bases outside the gene matches: 10. CDR1 and CDR2 (germline): SQVTM, ANQGSEA. This CDR3 contains 13 residues. The CDR3 loop is CSAPTGDRNGYTF. CDR3 nucleotides: TGCAGCGCTCCGACAGGGGACCGAAATGGCTACACCTTC.

This clone was observed a single time. The gene calls are TRBV6-5 and TRBJ1-2, with 10 bases aligning to TRBD1. The germline CDR1 and CDR2 sequences are MNHEY and SVGAGI. This CDR3 spans 15 amino acids. The trim removed 5 bases at V and 5 bases at J, leaving 8 bases unmatched. CDR3 amino acids: CASSPGQGMWYGYTF. The CDR3, as DNA: TGTGCCAGCAGTCCGGGACAGGGGATGTGGTATGGCTACACCTTC.

V usage is TRBV6-6 and J usage is TRBJ2-1; 11 bases are a match to TRBD2. The trim removed 4 bases at V and 5 bases at J, leaving 7 bases unmatched. Germline lookup yields CDR1 MNHNY and CDR2 SVGAGI (reference sequence). There are 16 residues in the CDR3. Here the CDR3 DNA reads TGTGCCAGCAGTTCCGCCACTAGCGGGGGAGACAATGAGCAGTTCTTC. This sequence encodes CASSSATSGGDNEQFF.

CDR3 region: CASSDGWAGELFF. The CDR3, as DNA: TGTGCCAGCAGTGATGGATGGGCGGGGGAGCTGTTTTTT. The chain couples TRBV25-1 to TRBJ2-2, with D unresolved. The CDR3 loop spans 13 amino acids. CDR1 and CDR2 from the germline V gene are MGHDK and SYGVNS. The V end lost 3 bases, the J end lost 8 bases, and 10 bases lay between the germline ends.

V usage is TRBV27 and J usage is TRBJ1-4; 8 nucleotides align to TRBD1. In germline, CDR1 is MNHEY, CDR2 SMNVEV (reference sequence). Unmatched junction bases numbered 3, after V lost 6 bases and J lost 3 bases. This CDR3 spans 14 amino acids. Here the CDR3 reads CASSPGGPNEKLFF. CDR3 bases: TGTGCCAGCAGCCCAGGGGGCCCTAATGAAAAACTGTTTTTT.

This sequence joins TRBV3-1 (or the pseudogene TRBV3-2) and TRBJ2-3; 9 positions agree with TRBD1. This CDR3 is 16 amino acids long. Trimming took 4 bases from V and 3 from J; bases not matched to a gene: 8. CDR1 and CDR2 (germline): LGHDT, YNNKEL (reference sequence). The DNA for the CDR3 is TGTGCCAGCAGCCCGGACAGGGGAGAGGGGACAGATACGCAGTATTTT. Translation gives CASSPDRGEGTDTQYF.

The chain combines TRBV19 with TRBJ2-1; a weak D match, TRBD2 (5 bases). The CDR3 length is 16 residues. Germline V gene data show CDR1 as LNHDA and CDR2 as SQIVND (reference sequence). V lost 6 bases, J lost 0 bases, and 15 bases lay in between. The CDR3 protein is CASSLQTLGSYNEQFF. The CDR3 DNA reads TGTGCCAGTAGCCTACAAACACTAGGCTCCTACAATGAGCAGTTCTTC.

The chain joins TRBV6-1 to TRBJ1-5, with a possible D match to TRBD1 (6 bases). Germline V CDR1 and CDR2: MNHNS, SASEGT. The CDR3 runs 15 residues. V was shortened by 1 base and J by 4 bases, with 11 bases between the two germline ends. The DNA of the CDR3 is TGTGCCAGCAGTGAAGGGGGGGGCGCGAATCAGCCCCAGCATTTT. Protein sequence: CASSEGGGANQPQHF.

The V and J genes are TRBV3-1 (or the pseudogene TRBV3-2) and TRBJ2-7; TRBD2 aligns across 10 bases. V shed 1 base and J 3 bases; nucleotides not matched to a gene: 6. CDR3 length equals 16 residues. CDR1 is LGHDT, CDR2 YNNKEL, per germline (reference sequence). The CDR3 here is CASSQGASGGNYEQYF. The CDR3 nucleotides are TGTGCCAGCAGCCAAGGGGCTAGCGGGGGAAACTACGAGCAGTACTTC.

This rearrangement joins TRBV19 to TRBJ2-2; the D gene is possibly TRBD2 (6 bases). CDR1 and CDR2 from the germline V gene are LNHDA and SQIVND (reference sequence). The germline V and J ends were trimmed by 3 bases and 4 bases, with 12 bases remaining between them. CDR3 size: 15 residues. In nucleotides, the CDR3 is TGTGCCAGTAGTATCGGTCTAGCGAGCACCGGGGAGCTGTTTTTT. It is translated as CASSIGLASTGELFF.

This chain joins TRBV4-3 and TRBJ2-2, with a possible D match to TRBD2 (5 bases). In germline, CDR1 is LGHNA, CDR2 YSLEER. The CDR3 sequence is 15 residues long. Deletions cut 0 bases from V and 6 bases from J, with 11 bases between. DNA of the CDR3: TGCGCCAGCAGCCAAGATGGGCAGCGGTCCGGGGAGCTGTTTTTT. Translated: CASSQDGQRSGELFF.

V usage is TRBV6-5 and J usage is TRBJ2-7; 7 positions match TRBD2. V shed 6 bases and J 7 bases; nucleotides not matched to a gene: 12. The germline V gene encodes CDR1 MNHEY and CDR2 SVGAGI. This CDR3 is built from 14 residues. CDR3 protein: CASRPGGSGSEQYF. The CDR3, as DNA: TGTGCCAGCAGACCCGGGGGGTCGGGGAGTGAGCAGTACTTC.

This clone was counted a single time. The chain links TRBV12-2 to TRBJ1-1. TRBV12-2 is given as a pseudogene. The CDR3 loop spans 9 amino acids. Written as DNA, the CDR3 is TGTGCAAGTCGCTTAGAATCGGGTTTT. Amino acids: CASRLESGF.

V is TRBV6-1 and J is TRBJ1-5; the D is unclear. This CDR3 is 15 amino acids long. The V and J ends lost 3 bases and 2 bases respectively, with 11 bases between them. Germline-derived CDR1 and CDR2 are MNHNS and SASEGT. CDR3 in DNA: TGTGCCAGCAGTGATATGGGCGCCGGCAATCAGCCCCAGCATTTT. It yields the protein CASSDMGAGNQPQHF.